These 14 T cell receptor beta chains share one sample of origin, sequenced in a study of post-analysis software for immune sequencing data. TCR beta cDNA libraries included unique molecular identifiers. TCRdb used MiXCR to reprocess the PCR reads, holding one entry per CDR3 protein. The sample carries around 160,000 distinct CDR3 sequences, roughly 35% recorded once. The sequences come from blood, collected after autologous hematopoietic stem cell transplantation. Receptor source: a girl aged 5-17 years with multiple sclerosis.

The gene calls are TRBV20-1 and TRBJ2-5, with 14 bases fitting TRBD2. The CDR3 has 17 amino acids. Trimming at V came to 0 bases and at J to 5 bases, leaving 8 bases not matched to a gene. The germline V gene has CDR1 DFQATT and CDR2 SNEGSKA (reference sequence). The CDR3 DNA is TGCAGTGCTAGAGACTCGGCTCGACTAGCGGGAGGGGAGACCCAGTACTTC. It is translated as CSARDSARLAGGETQYF.

The chain joins TRBV12-3 or TRBV12-4 to TRBJ2-1; 11 bases align to TRBD2. Unmatched junction bases numbered 15, after V lost 4 bases and J lost 7 bases. The CDR3 runs to 18 residues. CDR3 nucleotide sequence: TGTGCCAGCAGTTCGACGACTAGCGGGGTCTCTCGGGTGAATGAGCAGTTCTTC. As protein: CASSSTTSGVSRVNEQFF.

Regarding this clonotype: A much larger clone differs from this one at a single base, so this may be a read error. The chain couples TRBV2 to TRBJ2-1; the match to TRBD2 covers 7 bases. Germline lookup yields CDR1 SNHLY and CDR2 FYNNEI. The CDR3 covers 13 residues. Trimming cost V 6 bases and J 12 bases; bases outside gene matches: 11. The CDR3 region is CASRAHPGTMQFF. For the CDR3, the DNA is TGTGCCAGCAGGGCCCATCCCGGGACTATGCAGTTCTTC.

This clonotype was counted between two and nine times. The chain uses TRBV6-5 and TRBJ2-1; 9 bases are shared with TRBD1. The CDR3 has 17 amino acids. V dropped 0 bases and J dropped 3; count of bases not matched to a gene: 6. Germline CDR1 MNHEY, CDR2 SVGAGI. CDR3 loop: CASSYSAGTGFYNEQFF. The CDR3 bases are TGTGCCAGCAGTTACTCCGCCGGGACAGGGTTCTACAATGAGCAGTTCTTC.

The V call is TRBV27, the J call TRBJ1-6; D gene ambiguous. Germline lookup yields CDR1 MNHEY and CDR2 SMNVEV (reference sequence). This CDR3 has 15 residues. Trimming left V 8 bases short and J 6 bases short, with 17 bases between. CDR3 bases: TGTGCCAGCCTCCCCGGGGTCCTGTCTAATTCACCCCTCCACTTT. Protein: CASLPGVLSNSPLHF.

This chain links TRBV5-1 with TRBJ2-3; TRBD1 or TRBD2 may be the D gene (7 bases each). V was trimmed by 3 bases and J by 6 bases, leaving 17 bases between them. Germline V CDR1 and CDR2: SGHRS, YFSETQ. The CDR3 has 15 residues. DNA of the CDR3: TGCGCCAGCAGCTCTCAGACAGGGCGGGAGGATACGCAGTATTTT. Its protein is CASSSQTGREDTQYF.

Only a few counts were recorded for this clonotype. This sequence joins TRBV12-5 and TRBJ2-5, with 10 bases that match TRBD2. Germline-derived CDR1 and CDR2 are LGHNT and FRNRAP. V lost 1 base and J lost 5; bases outside the gene matches: 7. The CDR3 has 16 residues. Here the CDR3 reads CASGLGTSGSRETQYF. CDR3 nucleotide sequence: TGTGCTAGTGGTTTGGGGACTAGCGGCTCACGGGAGACCCAGTACTTC.

This clonotype was counted between two and nine times. One base away lies a much larger clone, so this may be a sequencing read error. The V call is TRBV5-1, the J call TRBJ2-1; TRBD1 aligns across 7 bases. The DNA end favors TRBJ2-7, so the J call may be wrong. The CDR3 contains 15 residues. Germline V gene sequence: CDR1 SGHRS, CDR2 YFSETQ. DNA of the CDR3: TGCGCCAGCAGCTTGGGGGACAGCCCCTACAATGAGCAGTACTTC. As protein: CASSLGDSPYNEQYF.

The V call is TRBV9, the J call TRBJ1-4; 8 bases agree with TRBD1. The CDR3 is 15 residues long. Germline V gene sequence: CDR1 SGDLS, CDR2 YYNGEE. Unmatched junction bases numbered 7, after V lost 3 bases and J lost 6 bases. The CDR3 DNA is TGTGCCAGCAGCGGACTTACAGGGGGGGATGAAAAACTGTTTTTT. This encodes CASSGLTGGDEKLFF.

This clonotype was recorded at least ten times. The CDR3 DNA is TGCAGTGCTAGAGTGCCCGGGAGGGCACACTACGAGCAGTACTTC. Amino acids: CSARVPGRAHYEQYF. The V call is TRBV20-1, the J call TRBJ2-7; 8 bases agree with TRBD2. The length of the CDR3 is 15 residues. Germline V gene data show CDR1 as DFQATT and CDR2 as SNEGSKA (reference sequence). Trimming took 1 base from V and 3 from J; bases not matched to a gene: 8.

This clonotype occurred many times. The chain has TRBV5-1 and TRBJ2-7; 10 bases agree with TRBD1. There are 15 residues in the CDR3. The junction had 5 bases not matched to a gene; V was cut back by 4 bases and J by 1 base. Germline V gene data show CDR1 as SGHRS and CDR2 as YFSETQ. CDR3 DNA: TGCGCCAGCAGCAAGGGGACAGGGGAGTCCTACGAGCAGTACTTC. This translates into CASSKGTGESYEQYF.

This clonotype showed up just a few times. The chain links TRBV29-1 to TRBJ2-7; 7 positions match TRBD2. The CDR3 extends over 16 amino acids. CDR1 is SQVTM, CDR2 ANQGSEA, per germline. Trimming at V came to 3 bases and at J to 4 bases, leaving 15 bases not matched to a gene. CDR3 amino acids: CSVESFGGGLPYEQYF. The CDR3 DNA is TGCAGCGTTGAGAGTTTTGGGGGAGGGCTTCCTTACGAGCAGTACTTC.

The chain carries TRBV9 and TRBJ1-1; a possible D gene is TRBD1 (5 bases). This CDR3 contains 13 residues. Deletions cut 0 bases from V and 5 bases from J, with 8 bases between. Germline loops: CDR1 SGDLS, CDR2 YYNGEE. In DNA, the CDR3 is TGTGCCAGCAGCGTAGGGGGACTTACTGAAGCTTTCTTT. Translation: CASSVGGLTEAFF.

The chain recombines TRBV10-2 with TRBJ2-7, with D perhaps TRBD2 (6 bases). The germline gives CDR1 WSHSY, CDR2 SAAADI. Trimming shortened V by 3 bases and J by 3 bases, and 12 bases separated the two germline ends. The CDR3 consists of 14 residues. CDR3 in amino acids: CASSDRGTHYEQYF. The CDR3 DNA reads as TGCGCCAGCAGTGACCGCGGGACCCACTACGAGCAGTACTTC.